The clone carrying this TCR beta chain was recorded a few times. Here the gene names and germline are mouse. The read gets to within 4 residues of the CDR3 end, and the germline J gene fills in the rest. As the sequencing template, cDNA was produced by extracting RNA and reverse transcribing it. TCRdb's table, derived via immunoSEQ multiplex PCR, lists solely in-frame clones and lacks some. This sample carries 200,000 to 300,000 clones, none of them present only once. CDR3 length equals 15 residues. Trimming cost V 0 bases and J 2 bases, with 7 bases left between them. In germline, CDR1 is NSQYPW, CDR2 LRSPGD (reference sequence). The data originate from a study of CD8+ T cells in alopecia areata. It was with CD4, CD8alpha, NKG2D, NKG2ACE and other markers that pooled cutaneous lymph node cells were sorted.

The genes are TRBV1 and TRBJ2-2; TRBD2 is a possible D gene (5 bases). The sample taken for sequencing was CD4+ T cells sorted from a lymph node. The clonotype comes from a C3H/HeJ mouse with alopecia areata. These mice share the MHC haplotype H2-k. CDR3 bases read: TGCACCTGCAGTGCAGATAACTGGAACACCGGG. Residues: CTCSADNWNTG. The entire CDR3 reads CTCSADNWNTGQLYF.